This T cell receptor (beta chain) stems from a study of cytomegalovirus exposure and HLA in healthy donors. Study-level findings and limits: DRB1 had the most TCR associations and HLA-C the fewest, a later analysis found, with rates varying by HLA locus. Within an earlier analysis, most TCR beta V segments proved productive either about 87% or about 30% of the time. Across donors, most TCRs were seen rarely, yet some public ones were widespread. Confirmation in vitro established that three CMV-associated chains were specific for CMV antigens.

Remarks on this clone: Its antigen is not identified.

There are 12 residues in the CDR3. With 0 bases removed from V and 2 bases from J, the gap between germline ends came to 2 bases. CDR1 is SEHNR, CDR2 FQNEAQ, per germline (reference sequence). The primer mix had 60 Vbeta and 13 Jbeta primers. The method was immunoSEQ multiplex PCR; TCRdb's version includes in-frame clones alone and lacks a portion of them. This sample has 90,000 or so clones, with roughly four fifths found just once. The source of this sequence is a man aged 25-40 years in good health and CMV-seropositive. The genes are TRBV7-9 and TRBJ2-7, with no clear D. Source material: PBMCs. The CDR3 nucleotides read TGTGCCAGCAGCTTAGCCACCTACGAGCAGTACTTC. This translates into CASSLATYEQYF.